The 14 T cell receptor beta chains below come from one sample, sequenced in a study of blood T cells in healthy people across ages. Combining a sample-barcoded 5' primer with a J-beta primer mix, a second PCR ran for roughly 6 to 12 cycles. TCRdb itself ran the 5' RACE reads through MiXCR, one entry per CDR3 protein. The data hold 700,000 to 800,000 distinct CDR3 sequences, with 35% to 45% observed a single time. The sequencing sample was made of blood. These receptors all come from a woman aged 60-70 years in good health.

The chain combines TRBV21-1 with TRBJ2-7. TRBV21-1 is classified as a pseudogene. The CDR3 has 14 amino acids. The CDR3 DNA follows: TGTGCCAGCAGCACACCGGACGAACCCTACGAGCAGTACTTC. Its translation: CASSTPDEPYEQYF.

This clonotype was recorded a few times. The rearrangement uses TRBV12-3 or TRBV12-4 and TRBJ1-2; TRBD1 matches 7 bases. V shed 6 bases and J 8 bases; nucleotides not matched to a gene: 12. The CDR3 sequence is 14 residues long. The CDR3 DNA is TGTGCCAGCAGAATGGAGGGGGCAGCGGGAGGCTACACCTTC. As protein: CASRMEGAAGGYTF.

This clonotype was observed a few times. The V call is TRBV2, the J call TRBJ2-3; unclear D gene. V was shortened by 7 bases and J by 9 bases, with 17 bases between the two germline ends. The germline CDR1 and CDR2 sequences are SNHLY and FYNNEI. The CDR3 spans 13 residues. DNA for the CDR3: TGTGCCAGCAAGGACGACCTCCTCGGCACGCAGTATTTT. It translates to CASKDDLLGTQYF.

A few counts support this clonotype. V and J are TRBV6-2 or TRBV6-3 and TRBJ2-5; the D is unclear. The CDR3 covers 14 residues. Per the germline V gene, CDR1 is MNHEY and CDR2 is SVGEGT. Trimming cost V 6 bases and J 5 bases, with 16 bases left between them. The CDR3, as DNA: TGTGCCAGCAGCCTTACAGAAACCTGGGAGACCCAGTACTTC. Translated: CASSLTETWETQYF.

In DNA form, the CDR3 reads TGCGCCAGCAGCTCAGCGCCTAGCGACAAGCAGTTCTTC. Amino acids: CASSSAPSDKQFF. The chain links TRBV5-1 to TRBJ2-1, with D possibly TRBD2 on 6 matching bases. CDR3 size: 13 residues. Trimming stripped 3 bases from V and 11 bases from J, with 15 bases between. Germline-derived CDR1 and CDR2 are SGHRS and YFSETQ.

This chain uses TRBV9 with TRBJ1-2, with TRBD1 as a possible D gene (6 bases). Germline CDR1 SGDLS, CDR2 YYNGEE. This CDR3 has 18 amino acids. Trimming cost V 4 bases and J 4 bases, with 26 bases left between them. The CDR3 DNA sequence: TGTGCCAGCAGCCCGGGTCCCCGCTATCCCGGGGGCACCTATGGCTACACCTTC. Translation gives CASSPGPRYPGGTYGYTF.

This clonotype was recorded only once. This chain joins TRBV5-1 and TRBJ1-6, with D unclear. Germline assignment: CDR1 SGHRS and CDR2 YFSETQ. Trimming stripped 4 bases from V and 5 bases from J, with 13 bases between. The CDR3 loop spans 15 amino acids. The CDR3 here is CASSRTSGDNSPLHF. The CDR3, as DNA: TGCGCCAGCAGCCGAACCAGTGGGGATAATTCACCCCTCCACTTT.

This clonotype was found a few times. V and J are TRBV28 and TRBJ2-7, with TRBD1 identical over 7 bases. The V gene end was trimmed by 7 bases and the J gene end by 5 bases; junction bases not matched to a gene: 17. The CDR3 spans 16 residues. Per the germline V gene, CDR1 is MDHEN and CDR2 is SYDVKM. The CDR3 region has the DNA TGTGCCAGCATCCCGGGACAGCCAAAACCCCTGAACGAGCAGTACTTC. Its translation: CASIPGQPKPLNEQYF.

CDR3 nucleotide sequence: TGTGCCAGCAGCGTGGGACAGATTCAAGAGACCCAGTACTTC. Its translation is CASSVGQIQETQYF. The rearrangement uses TRBV14 and TRBJ2-5, with 7 bases lining up with TRBD1. Unmatched junction bases numbered 5, after V lost 5 bases and J lost 2 bases. The germline gives CDR1 SGHDN, CDR2 FVKESK. The CDR3 runs to 14 residues.

Note on this clonotype: Since a much larger clone is just one base distant, this may be a read error. The chain employs TRBV3-1 and TRBJ2-7; D may be TRBD2 (6 bases). The CDR3 has 15 residues. Germline V gene lookup returns CDR1 LGHDT and CDR2 YNNKEL (reference sequence). This chain's CDR3 is CANSQEGGIPYEQYF. Written as DNA, the CDR3 is TGTGCCAACAGCCAAGAGGGCGGGATCCCGTACGAGCAGTACTTC.

The DNA for the CDR3 is TGTGCCAGCAGTTACCTAGCGGGGGGGCAGGACAATGAGCAGTTCTTC. It codes for CASSYLAGGQDNEQFF. The genes are TRBV6-6 and TRBJ2-1; 12 bases are shared with TRBD2. Looked up from germline, CDR1 is MNHNY and CDR2 is SVGAGI (reference sequence). CDR3 length equals 16 residues. After removal of 2 bases from V and 5 bases from J, the junction contained 4 bases not matched to a gene.

The chain employs TRBV3-1 and TRBJ2-7; TRBD2 might be the D (7 bases). CDR1 LGHDT and CDR2 YNNKEL come from the germline V gene (reference sequence). The V end lost 4 bases, the J end lost 3 bases, and 19 bases lay between the germline ends. This CDR3 is built from 16 residues. The chain's CDR3 is CASSPGTRGLRYEQYF. The CDR3 nucleotides read TGTGCCAGCAGCCCCGGGACGCGGGGGCTACGCTACGAGCAGTACTTC.

This clonotype came up a few times. The chain uses TRBV5-1 and TRBJ2-7, with 10 nucleotides matching TRBD1. From germline, CDR1 is SGHRS and CDR2 YFSETQ. CDR3 length equals 18 residues. The V gene end was trimmed by 2 bases and the J gene end by 5 bases; junction bases not matched to a gene: 16. CDR3 coding DNA: TGCGCCAGCAGCTTCCGGGACAGGGGCCTTTCCCTTGGAGACGAGCAGTACTTC. This translates into CASSFRDRGLSLGDEQYF.

The gene calls are TRBV27 and TRBJ1-2, with D possibly matching TRBD1 (5 bases). The CDR3 contains 15 residues. Germline CDR1 reads MNHEY; CDR2 reads SMNVEV (reference sequence). The V gene lost 2 bases and the J gene lost 6 bases, with 16 bases spanning the gap. The DNA of the CDR3 is TGTGCCAGCAGTTTACAAAGGCCAGGGAGGGATGGCTACACCTTC. Translated, it gives CASSLQRPGRDGYTF.